This entry is about one T cell receptor beta chain. Its target antigen remains unknown. Base-call qualities are not available, and no considerably larger clone is one nucleotide away. The data belong to a study of T cells in localized non-small cell lung cancer (dated by TCRdb to the early 2020s). At the level of the whole study: Comparing tumors with uninvolved tumor-adjacent lungs, the study looked at the T cell repertoires of approximately 240 patients with early-stage NSCLC. All 220 or so NSCLC patients in the cohort were treatment-naive and had localized lung tumors that were resected. NSCLC patients had a mean age of roughly 69 years, and 129 were male and about a hundred female.

TCR beta CDR3 regions were sequenced from DNA using the immunoSEQ Assay. The original pipeline was this. T cell density was computed as TCR beta template counts normalized to usable DNA estimated by amplifying housekeeping genes. The preseqR package was used to estimate richness by extrapolating to 400,000 templates for PBMC samples and to 120,000 templates for tissue samples. Clonality was defined by subtracting Pielou's evenness from one. Differential abundance testing on productive amino-acid clonotypes, with a minimum total count of 5 and an alpha of 0.1, was used to identify tissue-enriched TCRs. The Jaccard Index and the Morisita Overlap Index were used to measure repertoire overlap between compartments. GLIPH grouped TCR beta CDR3s together with public tetramer-defined viral CDR3s, and a viral motif had to include at least three viral sequences and also show V-gene enrichment. Not all clones reach the TCRdb copy of this immuneACCESS table, which keeps in-frame sequences only. Checked studies attribute under half of the gap to unresolved V genes and leave the rest unexplained. The D gene and trimming were derived from the DNA, and the V and J assignments and clone size from that table. Recorded for this sample are fewer than 1,900 clones; 25% of them occurred a single time. Around 12% of the sample rests with the top ten.

Study-wide findings and limitations: The highest T cell clonality was observed in uninvolved tumor-adjacent lung, where clonality exceeded that of tumor, suggesting that antigenic responses were more focused in uninvolved tumor-adjacent lung. Longer overall survival was associated with higher T cell density in blood, whereas shorter survival was associated with higher clonality in adjacent lung. Because multi-region tumor sequencing was not done, intratumor heterogeneity could not be ruled out. Of the top 100 tumor clones, a median of roughly 56 were detected in paired uninvolved adjacent lung; over 25 were also among that lung's top 100. Because the study design was exploratory, TCR variables were selected using unadjusted p-values without false-discovery rate correction.

Uninvolved adjacent lung was obtained at least 2 cm from the tumor margin, and the absence of atypia was confirmed by two independent pathologists. At diagnosis, tumor, uninvolved tumor-adjacent lung and peripheral blood were collected and then preserved as a mix of FFPE and fresh-frozen material. In the germline V gene (reference sequence), CDR1 corresponds to GTSNPN and CDR2 to SVGIG. V lost 3 bases and J lost 5 bases; the stretch between them is 4 bases long. The CDR3 goes from the cysteine to the phenylalanine over 11 residues. Only the CDR3 DNA is retained, 33 bases long and in frame from the first base.

The chain joins TRBV30 to TRBJ1-4; there is no confident call for the D gene. Sequencing was performed on normal lung tissue next to the tumor, taken before any cancer treatment. The sequence derives from a male donor at least 60 years old with stage I lung adenocarcinoma. In nucleotides, the sequence is TGTGCCTGGAGCGCAAATGAAAAACTGTTTTTT. It specifies CAWSANEKLFF.